This T cell receptor (beta chain) was obtained from a study of graft-versus-host responses after intestinal transplantation. In the case of this clone: The antigen remains unidentified.

The CDR3 extends over 15 amino acids. Between the trimmed V and J ends, which lost 5 bases and 3 bases, there was a span of 14 bases. Germline CDR1 SEHNR, CDR2 FQNEAQ (reference sequence). Produced via immunoSEQ multiplex PCR; TCRdb's table is partial and in-frame only. The table lists approximately 88,000 clones, around 90% of them singletons. V usage is TRBV7-9 and J usage is TRBJ1-5, with D perhaps TRBD1 (5 bases). The sequences come from unstimulated CD4+ T cells sorted from spleen or lymph node cells, collected before intestinal transplant. The clonotype originates from a human donor who received an intestinal transplant. CDR3 bases: TGTGCCAGCAGCCCCCGAGACAGTCCCAATCAGCCCCAGCATTTT. It translates to CASSPRDSPNQPQHF.